Each of the 15 T cell receptor beta chains below was sequenced from the same sample in a study of T-cell memory formation after mild COVID-19. TCRdb ran MiXCR on the 5' RACE reads and lists one entry per CDR3 protein. This sample yields approximately 290,000 distinct CDR3 sequences, of which about 15% are seen a single time; 20% to 25% belongs to the top ten. Sequencing was performed on PBMCs or a T cell subset sorted from them (not recorded which). These receptors originate from a man aged 18 to 30 who had mild COVID-19 (a few samples of this study predate the infection). Cell type and time point are not known.

The chain couples TRBV2 to TRBJ1-4, with D unclear. This CDR3 contains 12 residues. Germline V gene lookup returns CDR1 SNHLY and CDR2 FYNNEI. V dropped 5 bases and J dropped 8 bases, with 9 bases sitting between them. This chain's CDR3 is CASSPGPEKLFF. For the CDR3, the DNA is TGTGCCAGCAGTCCCGGGCCCGAAAAACTGTTTTTT.

This clonotype was detected only a few times. The chain carries TRBV5-1 and TRBJ2-7; D unresolved. This CDR3 comprises 14 residues. Germline V lookup: CDR1 SGHRS, CDR2 YFSETQ. Trimming pared 4 bases from V and 3 bases from J, leaving 14 bases between. The CDR3 loop is CASSPVGPGYEQYV. For the CDR3, the DNA is TGCGCCAGCAGCCCGGTCGGCCCTGGCTACGAGCAGTACGTC.

The chain carries TRBV5-1 and TRBJ2-5; 15 nucleotides match TRBD2. Germline loops: CDR1 SGHRS, CDR2 YFSETQ. The V and J ends lost 3 bases and 5 bases, in that order; junction bases with no gene match: 5. The CDR3 runs to 16 residues. The CDR3 sequence: CASSSAGLAGGETQYF. The DNA for the CDR3 is TGCGCCAGCAGCTCCGCCGGACTAGCGGGGGGGGAGACCCAGTACTTC.

CDR3 protein: CASSALMGGGPSSYEQYF. The CDR3 DNA sequence: TGTGCCAGCAGTGCCTTGATGGGCGGGGGGCCTTCCTCCTACGAGCAGTACTTC. The chain couples TRBV2 to TRBJ2-7; 8 nucleotides match TRBD2. Per the germline V gene, CDR1 is SNHLY and CDR2 is FYNNEI. The V segment lost 4 bases and the J segment 0 bases; nucleotides outside the gene matches: 14. The CDR3 is 18 residues long.

This clonotype has more than one count but fewer than ten. V gene TRBV7-9 combines with J gene TRBJ2-3, with D possibly matching TRBD1 (6 bases). The V gene lost 5 bases and the J gene lost 4 bases, with 16 bases spanning the gap. From germline, CDR1 is SEHNR and CDR2 FQNEAQ (reference sequence). The CDR3 has 15 amino acids. This CDR3 reads CASSRGQFLSDTQYF. The CDR3 region has the DNA TGTGCCAGCAGCCGAGGACAGTTTTTGTCAGATACGCAGTATTTT.

About this clonotype: A read error may explain this, as a much larger clone is one base away. This CDR3 is missing its conserved last phenylalanine or tryptophan, likely due to a read error. V is TRBV7-9 and J is TRBJ1-2; unclear D gene. V was pared by 3 bases and J by 2 bases, with 4 bases between. CDR3 length equals 12 residues. The germline gives CDR1 SEHNR, CDR2 FQNEAQ (reference sequence). The CDR3 protein is CASSFPNYGYTL. CDR3 nucleotide sequence: TGTGCCAGCAGCTTCCCAAACTATGGCTACACCTTA.

This clonotype was seen a few times. This rearrangement joins TRBV5-1 to TRBJ2-5; 8 nucleotides agree with TRBD1. The CDR3 consists of 15 residues. Losses at the gene ends were 5 bases for V and 1 base for J; bases not matched to a gene: 7. The germline gives CDR1 SGHRS, CDR2 YFSETQ. This CDR3 is CASRVGTGPQETQYF. The CDR3 nucleotides are TGCGCCAGCAGAGTAGGGACAGGCCCCCAAGAGACCCAGTACTTC.

The chain employs TRBV4-3 and TRBJ2-3, with TRBD2 matching over 7 bases. V lost 0 bases, J lost 7 bases, and 4 bases stayed unmatched. This CDR3 contains 14 residues. Germline CDR1 reads LGHNA; CDR2 reads YSLEER. CDR3 nucleotides: TGCGCCAGCAGCCAAGACGGAGCGGGGTATACGCAGTATTTT. Translation gives CASSQDGAGYTQYF.

This clonotype was recorded a few times. The V and J genes are TRBV29-1 and TRBJ2-6, with a possible D match to TRBD1 (5 bases). This CDR3 region has 14 residues. Germline V gene lookup returns CDR1 SQVTM and CDR2 ANQGSEA. V was trimmed by 2 bases and J by 4 bases, leaving 9 bases between them. CDR3 loop: CSVESGNGANVLTF. Here the CDR3 DNA reads TGCAGCGTTGAATCAGGGAACGGGGCCAACGTCCTGACTTTC.

The V and J genes are TRBV7-3 and TRBJ2-4; 7 bases are shared with TRBD1. Germline lookup yields CDR1 SGHTA and CDR2 FQGTGA. With 6 bases clipped from V and 0 bases from J, the junction kept 11 bases outside the gene matches. This CDR3 is 17 amino acids long. CDR3: CASRPGQSPLAKNIQYF. The CDR3 DNA reads TGTGCCAGCAGACCGGGACAGTCCCCACTAGCCAAAAACATTCAGTACTTC.

The chain uses TRBV10-3 and TRBJ2-2, with D possibly called TRBD1 or TRBD2 (5 bases each). This CDR3 has 15 residues. The germline V and J ends were trimmed by 4 bases and 2 bases, with 11 bases remaining between them. CDR1 and CDR2 (germline): ENHRY, SYGVKD. The CDR3 here is CAISGRGGNTGELFF. The CDR3 nucleotides read TGTGCCATCAGTGGCCGGGGCGGAAACACCGGGGAGCTGTTTTTT.

The CDR3: CSAILHTVDGYTF. The CDR3, as DNA: TGCAGTGCCATTCTTCACACAGTCGATGGCTACACCTTC. The chain links TRBV20-1 to TRBJ1-2; D is uncertain. CDR1 is DFQATT, CDR2 SNEGSKA, per germline (reference sequence). The CDR3 extends over 13 amino acids. V was cut by 6 bases and J by 6 bases, with 17 bases left in between.

There are a few counts of this clonotype. This chain joins TRBV20-1 and TRBJ2-5, with TRBD2 matching 8 bases. Trimming removed 3 bases from V and 0 bases from J; junction bases left unmatched: 6. This CDR3 comprises 15 residues. Germline V gene sequence: CDR1 DFQATT, CDR2 SNEGSKA (reference sequence). The CDR3 region is CSASPAGDYQETQYF. The CDR3 nucleotides are TGCAGTGCTAGCCCAGCGGGGGACTACCAAGAGACCCAGTACTTC.

This clonotype was observed a few times. The chain couples TRBV29-1 to TRBJ2-1; the match to TRBD2 covers 9 bases. Trimming removed 4 bases from V and 0 bases from J; junction bases left unmatched: 7. Germline-derived CDR1 and CDR2 are SQVTM and ANQGSEA. There are 16 residues in the CDR3. The CDR3 DNA sequence: TGCAGCGTTGTTCGGAGCGGGGGGAGCTCCTACAATGAGCAGTTCTTC. Its protein is CSVVRSGGSSYNEQFF.

The gene calls are TRBV6-5 and TRBJ1-5; 8 bases are shared with TRBD1. The CDR3 consists of 13 residues. Germline lookup yields CDR1 MNHEY and CDR2 SVGAGI. V dropped 6 bases and J dropped 9; count of bases not matched to a gene: 7. Written as DNA, the CDR3 is TGTGCCAGCAGAGCAGGGGGCAATACGCCCCAGCATTTT. It is translated as CASRAGGNTPQHF.